This is a list of T cell receptor beta chains from one sample in a study of OX40 agonist ivuxolimab in advanced cancers. Libraries were prepared by immunoSEQ multiplex PCR; TCRdb keeps only in-frame clonotypes and omits some of them. In the table there are more than 50,000 clones, roughly three quarters of which are singletons. This specimen consisted of CD4+ or CD8+ T cells sorted from blood, obtained in a trial of the OX40 agonist ivuxolimab. The receptors come from an adult with an advanced solid tumor such as melanoma, head and neck, liver or kidney cancer. CDR3s include the opening cysteine and the closing phenylalanine or tryptophan. Each record gives: clone size, J gene, CDR3 length, V gene, D gene, CDR3 protein, CDR3 DNA. The D gene is left open where the match is weak. Only some rows state a clone size, as once, few, many or a class for expanded clones.

abundance: NA
j_gene: TRBJ2-1
len: 13
v_gene: TRBV9
d_gene: TRBD2
CDR3aa: CASSVEAGTTEFF
CDR3nt: TGTGCCAGCAGCGTGGAGGCCGGGACTACTGAGTTCTTC

abundance: NA
j_gene: TRBJ1-1
len: 16
v_gene: TRBV7-2
d_gene: NA
CDR3aa: CASSLDPPGRNTEAFF
CDR3nt: TGTGCCAGCAGCTTAGACCCCCCGGGGAGGAACACTGAAGCTTTCTTT

abundance: NA
j_gene: TRBJ1-2
len: 14
v_gene: TRBV27
d_gene: NA
CDR3aa: CASSGRAAAYGYTF
CDR3nt: TGTGCCAGCAGTGGGAGGGCAGCGGCCTATGGCTACACCTTC

abundance: few
j_gene: TRBJ1-2
len: 15
v_gene: TRBV19
d_gene: NA
CDR3aa: CASSILGRSNYGYTF
CDR3nt: TGTGCCAGTAGTATCCTGGGACGGTCGAACTATGGCTACACCTTC

abundance: NA
j_gene: TRBJ2-5
len: 15
v_gene: TRBV29-1
d_gene: TRBD2
CDR3aa: CSVWTSGRAGETQYF
CDR3nt: TGCAGCGTTTGGACTAGCGGGAGGGCGGGGGAGACCCAGTACTTC

abundance: once
j_gene: TRBJ2-1
len: 15
v_gene: TRBV6-1
d_gene: NA
CDR3aa: CASSDLRGAYNEQFF
CDR3nt: TGTGCCAGCAGTGATTTGAGGGGGGCCTACAATGAGCAGTTCTTC

abundance: NA
j_gene: TRBJ2-3
len: 12
v_gene: TRBV29-1
d_gene: NA
CDR3aa: CSVGTAGDTQYF
CDR3nt: TGCAGCGTTGGGACAGCTGGAGATACGCAGTATTTT

abundance: NA
j_gene: TRBJ1-5
len: 13
v_gene: TRBV6-5
d_gene: TRBD1
CDR3aa: CASSYDRVQPQHF
CDR3nt: TGTGCCAGCAGTTACGACAGGGTACAGCCCCAGCATTTT

abundance: few
j_gene: TRBJ1-5
len: 13
v_gene: TRBV27
d_gene: NA
CDR3aa: CASSTQGRQPQHF
CDR3nt: TGTGCCAGCAGTACACAGGGTAGGCAGCCCCAGCATTTT

abundance: NA
j_gene: TRBJ2-1
len: 15
v_gene: TRBV5-5
d_gene: TRBD2
CDR3aa: CASSSGLGSYNEQFF
CDR3nt: TGTGCCAGCAGCTCGGGACTAGGTTCATACAATGAGCAGTTCTTC

abundance: NA
j_gene: TRBJ1-4
len: 15
v_gene: TRBV5-1
d_gene: NA
CDR3aa: CASSLQGNQHEKLFF
CDR3nt: TGCGCCAGCAGCCTCCAGGGGAACCAGCATGAAAAACTGTTTTTT

abundance: NA
j_gene: TRBJ1-2
len: 13
v_gene: TRBV30
d_gene: TRBD1
CDR3aa: CAWSVTGDIGYTF
CDR3nt: TGTGCCTGGAGTGTGACAGGGGATATTGGCTACACCTTC

abundance: NA
j_gene: TRBJ2-1
len: 15
v_gene: TRBV11-3
d_gene: NA
CDR3aa: CASSLVSGPYNEQFF
CDR3nt: TGTGCCAGCAGCTTAGTCTCGGGGCCCTACAATGAGCAGTTCTTC

abundance: NA
j_gene: TRBJ1-1
len: 12
v_gene: TRBV19
d_gene: NA
CDR3aa: CASRNLYTEAFF
CDR3nt: TGTGCCAGTAGGAACCTTTACACTGAAGCTTTCTTT

abundance: NA
j_gene: TRBJ2-1
len: 18
v_gene: TRBV19
d_gene: NA
CDR3aa: CASSERGTTEPRANEQFF
CDR3nt: TGTGCCAGTAGTGAGAGGGGGACAACGGAACCTAGGGCCAATGAGCAGTTCTTC

abundance: NA
j_gene: TRBJ2-3
len: 17
v_gene: TRBV7-9
d_gene: TRBD2
CDR3aa: CASSSPRLAGVKDTQYF
CDR3nt: TGTGCCAGCAGCTCCCCAAGGCTAGCGGGGGTGAAAGATACGCAGTATTTT